The TCR beta chain described here comes from a study of shared clonotypes between healthy human individuals. Overall study findings and caveats: Around 5% was the fraction of naive CD4 clonotypes found shared across a few donors. Generation of non-shared clonotypes was less probable than generation of clonotypes shared by all four donors.

Only CD45RO-negative cells positively selected for CCR7 counted as naive CD8 cells, so terminally differentiated effector memory CD45RA+ cells were excluded. Nashville, Tennessee was home to all donors, who were Caucasian adults. This table comes from immunoSEQ multiplex PCR, and its TCRdb copy is limited to in-frame clones, with some not included. The data contain about 2.2 million clones, more than 85% of them seen just once; the ten biggest clones take up 1.7%. With V trimmed by 4 bases and J by 0 bases, 10 bases remained unmatched. Per germline, CDR1 SQVTM and CDR2 ANQGSEA. The CDR3 runs to 17 residues. A word on this clone: What it binds is not known.

The receptor comes from a man between 18 and 29 years old in good health. Some clones in this sample may be carry-over from other donors' samples. Source material: naive CD8+ T cells from PBMCs. The chain uses TRBV29-1 and TRBJ2-1; 9 nucleotides agree with TRBD2. CDR3 loop: CSVVGLAGSPSYNEQFF. In nucleotides, the CDR3 is TGCAGCGTTGTTGGGCTAGCGGGGTCCCCCTCCTACAATGAGCAGTTCTTC.